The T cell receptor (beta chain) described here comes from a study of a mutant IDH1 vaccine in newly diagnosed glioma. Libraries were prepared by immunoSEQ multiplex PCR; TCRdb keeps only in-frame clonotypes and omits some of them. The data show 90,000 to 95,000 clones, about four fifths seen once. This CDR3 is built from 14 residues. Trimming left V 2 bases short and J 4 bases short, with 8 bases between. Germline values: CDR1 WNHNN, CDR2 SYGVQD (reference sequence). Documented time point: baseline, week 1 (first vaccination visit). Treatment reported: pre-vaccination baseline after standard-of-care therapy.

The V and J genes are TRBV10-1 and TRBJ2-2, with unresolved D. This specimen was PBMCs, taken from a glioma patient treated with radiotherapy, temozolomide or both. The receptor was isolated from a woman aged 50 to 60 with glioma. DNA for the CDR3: TGCGCCAGCAGTGAGAAGGCTAGCACCGGGGAGCTGTTTTTT. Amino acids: CASSEKASTGELFF.